These T cell receptor beta chains were read from a single sample in a study of blood T cell repertoires in COVID-19. Method: immunoSEQ multiplex PCR; TCRdb's copy keeps in-frame clones and lacks some. The sample lists some 350,000 clones; about 88% were seen once. Sample: peripheral blood. The receptors here all came from a human donor in a cohort sampled during active COVID-19. CDR3s include the opening cysteine and the closing phenylalanine or tryptophan. Each record gives: D gene, J gene, clone size, V gene, CDR3 protein, CDR3 DNA. D genes are given only for firm matches. Part of the rows lack a size; the others show once, few, many or a class for expanded clones.

>NA|TRBJ2-1|once|TRBV20-1
CSASVTNSYNEQFF
TGCAGTGCTAGTGTCACTAACTCCTACAATGAGCAGTTCTTC
>NA|TRBJ2-2|NA|TRBV21-1
CASSRDRLKNTGELFF
TGTGCCAGCAGCAGAGATCGACTGAAGAACACCGGGGAGCTGTTTTTT
>NA|TRBJ1-5|NA|TRBV7-9
CASSLTGSQPQHF
TGTGCCAGCAGCTTAACGGGATCTCAGCCCCAGCATTTT
>NA|TRBJ1-5|NA|TRBV2
CASRSVVGRNNQPQHF
TGTGCCAGCAGGTCGGTGGTAGGCAGGAATAATCAGCCCCAGCATTTT
>NA|TRBJ2-1|few|TRBV5-1
CASSLADSLYEQFF
TGCGCCAGCAGCTTGGCTGACTCCCTTTATGAGCAGTTCTTC
>NA|TRBJ2-4|NA|TRBV2
CASSATGTSDIQYF
TGTGCCAGCAGCGCCACCGGGACATCGGACATTCAGTACTTC
>TRBD2|TRBJ2-5|NA|TRBV19
CASSISSRLAGETQYF
TGTGCCAGTAGTATCTCCTCCAGACTAGCGGGAGAGACCCAGTACTTC
>TRBD2|TRBJ2-3|NA|TRBV5-1
CASSTGTSGRDTQYF
TGCGCCAGCAGTACCGGGACTAGCGGGAGAGATACGCAGTATTTT
>TRBD1|TRBJ2-5|NA|TRBV28
CASSLTGAYQETQYF
TGTGCCAGCAGTTTGACAGGGGCCTACCAAGAGACCCAGTACTTC
>TRBD2|TRBJ2-5|NA|TRBV28
CASSLNGPSGSVETQYF
TGTGCCAGCAGTTTAAATGGACCTAGCGGGAGCGTAGAGACCCAGTACTTC
>NA|TRBJ2-2|NA|TRBV4-1
CASSQEGGANTGELFF
TGCGCCAGCAGCCAAGAAGGAGGGGCGAACACCGGGGAGCTGTTTTTT
>TRBD1|TRBJ1-4|NA|TRBV19
CASSSKTGFEKLFF
TGTGCCAGCAGCTCGAAGACAGGGTTCGAAAAACTGTTTTTT
>TRBD2|TRBJ2-7|NA|TRBV29-1
CSVEGFAGGPYEQYF
TGCAGCGTTGAGGGATTCGCGGGAGGGCCCTACGAGCAGTACTTC
>TRBD1|TRBJ2-5|NA|TRBV7-8
CASSLAGQGSETQYF
TGTGCCAGCAGCTTAGCCGGACAGGGATCAGAGACCCAGTACTTC
>TRBD2|TRBJ2-1|NA|TRBV28
CASSPPGLAGPKDEQFF
TGTGCCAGCAGCCCACCGGGACTAGCGGGACCGAAGGATGAGCAGTTCTTC
>NA|TRBJ2-1|NA|TRBV10-3
CAISDGGVGEQFF
TGTGCCATCAGTGACGGTGGAGTCGGTGAGCAGTTCTTC
>TRBD1|TRBJ1-2|NA|TRBV9
CASSVGGQTYGYTF
TGTGCCAGCAGCGTAGGGGGACAGACCTATGGCTACACCTTC
>NA|TRBJ2-3|NA|TRBV12-3/TRBV12-4
CASSPGRGDTQYF
TGTGCCAGCAGTCCAGGTAGAGGGGATACGCAGTATTTT
>TRBD1|TRBJ1-5|once|TRBV27
CASSLTGQGRQPQHF
TGTGCCAGCAGTTTAACGGGACAGGGCAGGCAGCCCCAGCATTTT
>TRBD2|TRBJ2-5|NA|TRBV5-1
CASSLGGTSGRDSQETQYF
TGCGCCAGCAGCTTAGGTGGGACTAGCGGGAGGGACTCCCAAGAGACCCAGTACTTC
>TRBD2|TRBJ2-7|NA|TRBV27
CASGTSATYEQYF
TGTGCCAGTGGGACTAGCGCAACCTACGAGCAGTACTTC
>NA|TRBJ1-6|NA|TRBV2
CASSIARGVGSPLHF
TGTGCCAGCTCCATCGCCAGGGGTGTGGGGTCACCCCTCCACTTT
>NA|TRBJ2-2|NA|TRBV27
CASHAGRSWAWDTGELFF
TGTGCCAGTCATGCGGGTCGCTCATGGGCCTGGGACACCGGGGAGCTGTTTTTT
>NA|TRBJ2-2|NA|TRBV14
CASSQVTGELFF
TGTGCCAGCAGCCAAGTAACCGGGGAGCTGTTTTTT
>TRBD1|TRBJ2-3|NA|TRBV5-1
CASQTQDRGSPDTQYF
TGCGCCAGCCAGACCCAAGACAGGGGGAGTCCAGATACGCAGTATTTT
>NA|TRBJ2-3|NA|TRBV19
CASTQGRHTDTQYF
TGTGCCAGTACGCAGGGAAGGCACACAGATACGCAGTATTTT
>NA|TRBJ1-3|NA|TRBV29-1
CSVDAGALSGNTIYF
TGCAGCGTTGATGCGGGGGCTCTCTCTGGAAACACCATATATTTT
>TRBD2|TRBJ2-2|once|TRBV5-1
CASRGLAGGAPENTGELFF
TGCGCCAGCCGCGGACTAGCGGGGGGAGCCCCCGAGAACACCGGGGAGCTGTTTTTT
>NA|TRBJ1-2|once|TRBV3-1/TRBV3-2
CASSQGLRGADGYTF
TGTGCCAGCAGCCAAGGCCTACGGGGGGCGGATGGCTACACCTTC
>NA|TRBJ2-2|NA|TRBV19
CASSILIAGLDTGELFF
TGTGCCAGTAGTATTTTGATCGCAGGGTTGGACACCGGGGAGCTGTTTTTT
>NA|TRBJ2-7|NA|TRBV30
CAWSSPGEGGSYEQYF
TGTGCCTGGAGTAGCCCAGGGGAGGGTGGCTCCTACGAGCAGTACTTC
>TRBD1|TRBJ1-1|NA|TRBV29-1
CSALRTGASTEAFF
TGCAGCGCCCTCCGGACAGGGGCGAGTACTGAAGCTTTCTTT
>TRBD2|TRBJ2-1|NA|TRBV5-4
CASSLGGLAGGPRYNEQFF
TGTGCCAGCAGCTTGGGTGGACTAGCGGGAGGGCCTAGGTACAATGAGCAGTTCTTC
>TRBD1|TRBJ2-3|many|TRBV6-5
CAIMPGQGYDTQYF
TGTGCCATAATGCCGGGACAGGGGTACGATACGCAGTATTTT
>TRBD2|TRBJ2-5|NA|TRBV7-3
CASSLSGGEKTQYF
TGTGCCAGCAGCTTATCGGGGGGAGAAAAGACCCAGTACTTC
>TRBD1|TRBJ2-7|once|TRBV9
CASSPRTGGGYEQYF
TGTGCCAGCAGCCCTCGGACAGGGGGCGGCTACGAGCAGTACTTC
>TRBD1|TRBJ2-5|many|TRBV7-8
CASSSTGTGLLGVQETQYF
TGTGCCAGCAGCTCAACCGGGACAGGACTATTGGGGGTCCAAGAGACCCAGTACTTC
>NA|TRBJ2-2|NA|TRBV25-1
CASSVAPGELFF
TGTGCCAGCAGTGTAGCACCCGGGGAGCTGTTTTTT
>TRBD1|TRBJ2-1|NA|TRBV18
CASSPPQAGGKNEQFF
TGTGCCAGCTCACCACCGCAGGCAGGGGGCAAGAATGAGCAGTTCTTC
>NA|TRBJ2-1|NA|TRBV5-1
CASRSDIDNEQFF
TGCGCCAGCAGGTCGGACATAGACAATGAGCAGTTCTTC
>NA|TRBJ2-7|NA|TRBV19
CASTTGGGSYEQYF
TGTGCCAGTACCACTGGGGGAGGCTCCTACGAGCAGTACTTC
>TRBD2|TRBJ2-7|NA|TRBV9
CASSAGDYSYEQYF
TGTGCCAGCAGCGCCGGGGACTACTCCTACGAGCAGTACTTC
>NA|TRBJ2-5|NA|TRBV15
CATSLDRNRETQYF
TGTGCCACCAGCCTAGACCGAAACAGGGAGACCCAGTACTTC
>NA|TRBJ2-5|once|TRBV7-9
CASSLRVQETQYF
TGTGCCAGCAGCCTCCGGGTCCAAGAGACCCAGTACTTC
>NA|TRBJ1-5|NA|TRBV2
CASTGRGNQPQHF
TGTGCCAGCACTGGCAGGGGCAATCAGCCCCAGCATTTT
>TRBD1|TRBJ2-3|NA|TRBV15
CATSRGTGLSRTDTQYF
TGTGCCACCAGCAGGGGGACAGGGTTATCTCGCACAGATACGCAGTATTTT
>NA|TRBJ2-7|NA|TRBV30
CAWSVNSGGYEQYF
TGTGCCTGGAGTGTAAATAGCGGCGGCTACGAGCAGTACTTC
>NA|TRBJ1-1|NA|TRBV18
CASSRAGEWNTEAFF
TGTGCCAGCTCGAGAGCAGGGGAGTGGAACACTGAAGCTTTCTTT
>NA|TRBJ1-5|NA|TRBV7-9
CASSSAGGADQPQHF
TGTGCCAGCAGCTCCGCGGGGGGGGCGGATCAGCCCCAGCATTTT
>NA|TRBJ1-1|NA|TRBV5-1
CASSSTMNTEAFF
TGCGCCAGCAGCTCCACAATGAACACTGAAGCTTTCTTT
>NA|TRBJ1-1|NA|TRBV3-1/TRBV3-2
CASSQDLEKDTEAFF
TGTGCCAGCAGCCAAGATCTTGAGAAAGACACTGAAGCTTTCTTT
>TRBD1|TRBJ2-1|NA|TRBV30
CAWSKGRGPHNEQFF
TGTGCCTGGAGTAAGGGCAGGGGGCCCCACAATGAGCAGTTCTTC
>NA|TRBJ1-1|NA|TRBV12-3/TRBV12-4
CASSLERDTEAFF
TGTGCCAGCAGTTTAGAGAGGGACACTGAAGCTTTCTTT
>NA|TRBJ2-1|NA|TRBV7-2
CASSFHTQSSYNEQFF
TGTGCCAGCAGCTTCCACACCCAAAGCTCCTACAATGAGCAGTTCTTC
>NA|TRBJ1-3|NA|TRBV21-1
CASSNRRDRAGNTIYF
TGTGCCAGCAGCAACCGCCGCGACAGGGCTGGAAACACCATATATTTT